The 32 T cell receptor beta chains in this list originate from one sample, sequenced in a study of OX40 agonist ivuxolimab in advanced cancers. TCRdb keeps only in-frame clones here, not all; method: immunoSEQ multiplex PCR. The sample yields about 38,000 clones, roughly nine tenths seen once. This sample comprised CD4+ or CD8+ T cells sorted from blood, obtained in a trial of the OX40 agonist ivuxolimab. The receptors were sampled from an adult with an advanced solid tumor such as melanoma, head and neck, liver or kidney cancer.

J is TRBJ1-4 and V is TRBV5-1, with unresolved D. The V end lost 5 bases, the J end lost 6 bases, and 14 bases lay between the germline ends. The germline gives CDR1 SGHRS, CDR2 YFSETQ. The CDR3 runs 14 residues. The CDR3 DNA sequence: TGCGCCAGCAGAGGTTACGCCTCCGATGAAAAACTGTTTTTT. Encoded protein: CASRGYASDEKLFF.

The rearrangement uses TRBV13 and TRBJ2-2, with D possibly TRBD2 on 6 matching bases. Germline-derived CDR1 and CDR2 are PRHDT and FYEKMQ (reference sequence). The CDR3 consists of 13 residues. V lost 4 bases and J 6 bases, leaving 9 bases between the germline ends. This CDR3 is CASSSREAGELFF. DNA for the CDR3: TGTGCCAGCAGCTCTAGGGAGGCCGGGGAGCTGTTTTTT.

DNA for the CDR3: TGTGCCAGCAGCGCCACAGGGGGCAGGACTGAAGCTTTCTTT. It specifies CASSATGGRTEAFF. The V gene is TRBV9, the J gene TRBJ1-1, with 9 nucleotides matching TRBD1. Trimming removed 3 bases from V and 5 bases from J; junction bases left unmatched: 5. This CDR3 is built from 14 residues. CDR1 SGDLS and CDR2 YYNGEE come from the germline V gene.

The chain uses TRBV6-5 and TRBJ2-7; D may be TRBD1 (6 bases). The germline V gene has CDR1 MNHEY and CDR2 SVGAGI. Trimming took off 0 bases at V and 0 bases at J, with 9 bases between the two ends. This CDR3 contains 15 residues. This CDR3 is CASSYSWTDSYEQYF. CDR3 sequence (DNA): TGTGCCAGCAGTTACTCGTGGACAGACTCCTACGAGCAGTACTTC.

The chain joins TRBV28 to TRBJ1-1, with a possible D match to TRBD1 (5 bases). The V and J ends lost 5 bases and 4 bases respectively, with 17 bases between them. CDR3 size: 15 residues. Germline V gives CDR1 MDHEN, CDR2 SYDVKM. The CDR3 region has the DNA TGTGCCAGCAGTCCCCCCGGGACTGAGGGCACTGAAGCTTTCTTT. It encodes CASSPPGTEGTEAFF.

This chain uses TRBV30 with TRBJ2-2; the D is unclear. The germline CDR1 and CDR2 sequences are GTSNPN and SVGIG (reference sequence). The length of the CDR3 is 12 residues. The V end lost 3 bases, the J end lost 5 bases, and 7 bases lay between the germline ends. CDR3 in amino acids: CAWSLLTGELFF. The CDR3, as DNA: TGTGCCTGGAGCTTATTGACCGGGGAGCTGTTTTTT.

This clone came up a few times. The chain recombines TRBV27 with TRBJ1-2; tentative D call: TRBD1 (5 bases). The germline V gene encodes CDR1 MNHEY and CDR2 SMNVEV (reference sequence). The CDR3 runs 15 residues. V was pared by 5 bases and J by 4 bases, with 17 bases between. The CDR3 bases are TGTGCCAGCAGTATTTCTTATGACAGCCCCTATGGCTACACCTTC. It encodes CASSISYDSPYGYTF.

The chain employs TRBV27 and TRBJ1-5; 7 nucleotides match TRBD1. This CDR3 spans 15 amino acids. J gave up 3 bases and V 6 bases, and 8 bases lay outside the gene matches. Germline CDR1 reads MNHEY; CDR2 reads SMNVEV (reference sequence). The CDR3 DNA is TGTGCCAGCAGCGAAAGGGGGCCTCTCAATCAGCCCCAGCATTTT. As protein: CASSERGPLNQPQHF.

J is TRBJ2-2 and V is TRBV6-5; D gene uncertain. With 2 bases removed from V and 1 base from J, the gap between germline ends came to 8 bases. CDR1 is MNHEY and CDR2 is SVGAGI in the germline V gene. This CDR3 contains 15 residues. CDR3 protein: CASSYEGKNTGELFF. CDR3 bases: TGTGCCAGCAGTTACGAAGGGAAGAACACCGGGGAGCTGTTTTTT.

The chain combines TRBV11-1 with TRBJ1-1, with D possibly being TRBD1 (6 bases). Germline assignment: CDR1 SGHAT and CDR2 FQDESV (reference sequence). The CDR3 spans 12 residues. Trimming stripped 10 bases from V and 3 bases from J, with 12 bases between. The DNA of the CDR3 is TGTGCCACAGGGGTAGGCTACACTGAAGCTTTCTTT. Residues: CATGVGYTEAFF.

V gene TRBV6-5 combines with J gene TRBJ2-1, with D perhaps matching TRBD1 (7 bases). The CDR3 is 14 amino acids. CDR1 MNHEY and CDR2 SVGAGI come from the germline V gene. V was cut by 2 bases and J by 6 bases, with 11 bases left in between. The CDR3 bases are TGTGCCAGCAGTTACACCCAGGGGGGCAATGAGCAGTTCTTC. Residues: CASSYTQGGNEQFF.

This sequence joins TRBV9 and TRBJ2-5, with D possibly matching TRBD1 (5 bases). The CDR3 is 13 amino acids. Looked up from germline, CDR1 is SGDLS and CDR2 is YYNGEE. Trimming cost V 3 bases and J 1 base, with 7 bases left between them. This chain's CDR3 is CASSGGSQETQYF. In nucleotides, the CDR3 is TGTGCCAGCAGCGGGGGCAGCCAAGAGACCCAGTACTTC.

This clone was recorded once. This chain uses TRBV19 with TRBJ2-7; 8 bases are a match to TRBD1. CDR1 is LNHDA, CDR2 SQIVND, per germline (reference sequence). With 3 bases clipped from V and 5 bases from J, the junction kept 6 bases outside the gene matches. The CDR3 is 14 amino acids. CDR3: CASSIADRDHEQYF. CDR3 DNA sequence: TGTGCCAGTAGTATCGCGGACAGGGACCACGAGCAGTACTTC.

This sequence joins TRBV29-1 and TRBJ2-6; no clear D gene. This CDR3 comprises 14 residues. Germline CDR1 reads SQVTM; CDR2 reads ANQGSEA. V lost 6 bases and J 4 bases, leaving 13 bases between the germline ends. The CDR3 sequence: CSVAAGSGANVLTF. Written as DNA, the CDR3 is TGCAGCGTAGCCGCTGGCAGCGGGGCCAACGTCCTGACTTTC.

This clone was observed a single time. The chain joins TRBV7-8 to TRBJ2-6; a weak D match, TRBD1 (6 bases). From germline, CDR1 is SGHVS and CDR2 FQNEAQ. The CDR3 spans 14 residues. V was shortened by 8 bases and J by 1 base, with 9 bases between the two germline ends. This CDR3 reads CASRDTSGANVLTF. As DNA, the CDR3 is TGTGCCAGCCGGGACACTTCTGGGGCCAACGTCCTGACTTTC.

The rearrangement links TRBV7-7 to TRBJ2-5; D possibly corresponds to TRBD2 (5 bases). Germline CDR1 and CDR2: SSHAT and FNYEAQ (reference sequence). V was clipped by 0 bases and J by 2 bases, with 10 bases between them. The CDR3 has 15 amino acids. This CDR3 is CASSLARGIQETQYF. For the CDR3, the DNA is TGTGCCAGCAGCTTAGCCCGGGGAATACAAGAGACCCAGTACTTC.

The chain employs TRBV6-5 and TRBJ2-3; no reliable D call. This CDR3 has 14 amino acids. Germline CDR1 MNHEY, CDR2 SVGAGI. The ends were cut back, 0 bases at V and 3 bases at J, with 7 bases in the middle. Here the CDR3 reads CASSYSRWTDTQYF. In nucleotides, the CDR3 is TGTGCCAGCAGTTACTCGAGGTGGACAGATACGCAGTATTTT.

This chain uses TRBV9 with TRBJ1-1; 7 positions agree with TRBD1. Germline CDR1 and CDR2: SGDLS and YYNGEE. The CDR3 extends over 15 amino acids. Trimming removed 3 bases from V and 0 bases from J; junction bases left unmatched: 5. The CDR3 is CASSGGDSMNTEAFF. The CDR3 bases are TGTGCCAGCAGCGGTGGGGACAGTATGAACACTGAAGCTTTCTTT.

This clone turned up a few times. V is TRBV28 and J is TRBJ1-2; a possible D gene is TRBD1 (6 bases). Deletions cut 1 base from V and 6 bases from J, with 18 bases between. CDR3 size: 16 residues. Germline values: CDR1 MDHEN, CDR2 SYDVKM. The CDR3 loop is CASSLFFRGGFDGYTF. Written as DNA, the CDR3 is TGTGCCAGCAGTTTATTCTTCAGGGGAGGGTTTGATGGCTACACCTTC.

The chain couples TRBV27 to TRBJ2-5; 8 bases map to TRBD1. The CDR3 totals 13 residues. In germline, CDR1 is MNHEY, CDR2 SMNVEV (reference sequence). Trimming at V came to 4 bases and at J to 4 bases, leaving 2 bases not matched to a gene. CDR3: CASSYGQGETQYF. In DNA form, the CDR3 reads TGTGCCAGCAGTTACGGACAGGGAGAGACCCAGTACTTC.

The gene calls are TRBV7-2 and TRBJ2-7, with a weak D call TRBD1 (6 bases). CDR1 is SGHTA, CDR2 FQGNSA, per germline. The CDR3 loop spans 14 amino acids. V lost 5 bases and J 3 bases, leaving 14 bases between the germline ends. This CDR3 reads CASSSPGQNYEQYF. In nucleotides, the CDR3 is TGTGCCAGCAGCAGCCCAGGACAGAACTACGAGCAGTACTTC.

In its sample, this clone was seen once. The chain employs TRBV11-2 and TRBJ2-7, with D possibly matching TRBD2 (5 bases). V dropped 3 bases and J dropped 0 bases, with 6 bases sitting between them. Germline V CDR1 and CDR2: SGHAT, FQNNGV. CDR3 length: 13 amino acids. In nucleotides, the CDR3 is TGTGCCAGCAGCTTGGGGAGCTCCTACGAGCAGTACTTC. It encodes CASSLGSSYEQYF.

This chain connects TRBV7-9 to TRBJ1-2, with 9 bases matching TRBD1. The CDR3 sequence is 13 residues long. With V trimmed by 5 bases and J by 6 bases, 4 bases remained unmatched. Germline lookup yields CDR1 SEHNR and CDR2 FQNEAQ (reference sequence). For the CDR3, the DNA is TGTGCCAGCAGCGAGACAGGGGGACATGGCTACACCTTC. Translated: CASSETGGHGYTF. Combining the CDR3 with reference TRBV7-9 and TRBJ1-2 gives the whole variable domain DTGVSQNPRHKITKRGQNVTFRCDPISEHNRLYWYRQTLGQGPEFLTYFQNEAQLEKSRLLSDRFSAERPKGSFSTLEIQRTEQGDSAMYLCASSETGGHGYTFGSGTRLTVV.

The CDR3 region is CASLSGGASTDTQYF. The CDR3 DNA reads TGCGCCAGCCTTAGCGGGGGGGCGAGCACAGATACGCAGTATTTT. The J gene is TRBJ2-3, the V gene TRBV23-1; 11 bases line up with TRBD2. TRBV23-1 belongs to the ORF category, with a function that is uncertain. The CDR3 loop spans 15 amino acids. Unmatched junction bases numbered 4, after V lost 8 bases and J lost 0 bases.

The chain carries TRBV11-2 and TRBJ2-7; unclear D gene. V shed 1 base and J shed 4 bases, with 8 bases lying between them. Germline V gives CDR1 SGHAT, CDR2 FQNNGV. This CDR3 is 13 amino acids long. The CDR3, as DNA: TGTGCCAGCAGCTTAGCGGTCCGTTACGAGCAGTACTTC. Protein: CASSLAVRYEQYF.

The J gene is TRBJ2-1, the V gene TRBV10-1; D gene unclear. Trimming removed 4 bases from V and 3 bases from J, with 13 bases in between. CDR3 length equals 15 residues. Per the germline V gene, CDR1 is WNHNN and CDR2 is SYGVQD (reference sequence). DNA of the CDR3: TGCGCCAGCAGTGGGGATACTTTAAACTACAATGAGCAGTTCTTC. Translated: CASSGDTLNYNEQFF.

This rearrangement joins TRBV27 to TRBJ1-6; D ambiguous. The CDR3 has 15 residues. Trimming took off 5 bases at V and 4 bases at J, with 12 bases between the two ends. Germline V lookup: CDR1 MNHEY, CDR2 SMNVEV (reference sequence). The CDR3 nucleotides read TGTGCCAGCAGTCCACCGTTGGGGTATAATTCACCCCTCCACTTT. Amino acid sequence: CASSPPLGYNSPLHF.

As regards this clone: Being one base from a much bigger clone, this may be a read error. Other nucleotide sequences from this sample produce the same CDR3. CDR3 protein: CASSQEGGANTGELFF. CDR3 bases: TGCGCCAGCAGCCAAGAGGGAGGGGCAAACACCGGGGAGCTGTTTTTT. V usage is TRBV4-1 and J usage is TRBJ2-2; the match to TRBD2 covers 7 bases. The CDR3 has 16 residues. Per the germline V gene, CDR1 is MGHRA and CDR2 is YSYEKL. J gave up 2 bases and V 0 bases, and 3 bases lay outside the gene matches.

The CDR3 region is CASSVGGGSNEKLFF. In nucleotides, the CDR3 is TGTGCCAGCAGCGTAGGCGGGGGATCTAATGAAAAACTGTTTTTT. The rearrangement links TRBV9 to TRBJ1-4, with D perhaps TRBD1 (5 bases). The germline gives CDR1 SGDLS, CDR2 YYNGEE. V was pared by 0 bases and J by 3 bases, with 9 bases between. There are 15 residues in the CDR3.

The chain uses TRBV4-2 and TRBJ1-4; the D is unclear. CDR3 length: 15 residues. Germline CDR1 reads LGHNA; CDR2 reads YNFKEQ. The V and J ends lost 3 bases and 8 bases respectively, with 16 bases between them. This CDR3 reads CASSQVGFRDEKLFF. The CDR3 DNA follows: TGTGCCAGCAGCCAGGTAGGCTTCCGCGACGAAAAACTGTTTTTT.

The chain recombines TRBV2 with TRBJ2-7, with 8 bases lining up with TRBD2. Losses at the gene ends were 7 bases for V and 0 bases for J; bases not matched to a gene: 8. The CDR3 has 15 residues. Germline CDR1 and CDR2: SNHLY and FYNNEI. CDR3 in DNA: TGTGCCAGCATGACCTTAGCGGGGACCTCCTACGAGCAGTACTTC. This encodes CASMTLAGTSYEQYF.

The V gene is TRBV30, the J gene TRBJ2-7, with a tentative D call TRBD2 (7 bases). The CDR3 totals 13 residues. V dropped 8 bases and J dropped 3 bases, with 17 bases sitting between them. Germline CDR1 is GTSNPN and CDR2 is SVGIG (reference sequence). The DNA of the CDR3 is TGTGCCGGGGGCGCGGGGGATCACTACGAGCAGTACTTC. As protein: CAGGAGDHYEQYF.